The T cell receptor beta chain under discussion was sequenced for a study of cytomegalovirus exposure and HLA in healthy donors. On the study more broadly: Assignment to the Caucasian-associated ancestry cluster applied to 81% of the approximately 420 genotyped donors. Study outcomes and limitations: Reports credit the classifier with highly specific, highly sensitive diagnosis of cytomegalovirus status. The only immune exposure information that was available was CMV serostatus.

The primer mix had 60 Vbeta and 13 Jbeta primers. Assay used: immunoSEQ multiplex PCR; TCRdb lists only in-frame clones, some missing. The data contain under 150,000 clones, 60% to 80% of them singletons. This CDR3 region has 14 residues. The germline V gene has CDR1 MNHEY and CDR2 SMNVEV (reference sequence). The V end lost 2 bases, the J end lost 1 base, and 9 bases lay between the germline ends. Worth noting for this clone: Its antigen is as yet unknown.

The chain couples TRBV27 to TRBJ2-7, with D unclear. Sequencing used PBMCs. This TCR was sampled from a man aged 50-59 years in good health and CMV-seronegative. In nucleotides, the CDR3 is TGTGCCAGCAGTTTAGTTGACTCTTCCTACGAGCAGTACTTC. Translating gives CASSLVDSSYEQYF.